This T cell receptor (beta chain) was captured by sequencing in a study of shared clonotypes between healthy human individuals. Study-wide context: CD4 naive and memory got three plates each, CD8 naive two, CD8 memory one.

Cells designated naive CD8 were CD45RO-negative and were positively selected for CCR7, with terminally differentiated effector memory CD45RA+ cells excluded. Points from the study as a whole: Shared clonotypes across all four donors exceeded non-shared ones in generation probability. The rarefaction results pointed to incomplete sorted-subset sequencing despite large depth.

As to this clone: Its antigen remains unknown.

The germline gives CDR1 MDHEN, CDR2 SYDVKM. This CDR3 spans 14 amino acids. Trimming stripped 6 bases from V and 3 bases from J, with 12 bases between. The data were produced by immunoSEQ multiplex PCR, yet TCRdb's version contains in-frame clones alone and is incomplete. The table records about 2,100,000 clones, under 95% of them present only once. Sequencing was carried out using naive CD8+ T cells from PBMCs. V gene TRBV28 combines with J gene TRBJ1-5; D gene unclear. The receptor's source is a man younger than 35 in good health. Some clones in this sample may be carry-over from other donors' samples. The CDR3 sequence: CASSWTEVNQPQHF. In DNA, the CDR3 is TGTGCCAGCAGCTGGACTGAAGTCAATCAGCCCCAGCATTTT. Together with reference TRBV28 and TRBJ1-5, the CDR3 gives the full variable domain: DVKVTQSSRYLVKRTGEKVFLECVQDMDHENMFWYRQDPGLGLRLIYFSYDVKMKEKGDIPEGYSVSREKKERFSLILESASTNQTSMYLCASSWTEVNQPQHFGDGTRLSIL.